This T cell receptor beta chain was identified in a study of blood T cell repertoires in COVID-19. Study in general: Samples came from the United States, Italy and Spain, spanning acute and convalescent COVID-19.

Germline V CDR1 and CDR2: SNHLY, FYNNEI. With V trimmed by 6 bases and J by 1 base, 2 bases remained unmatched. CDR3 length equals 16 residues. Here immunoSEQ multiplex PCR was the method, and the copy in TCRdb shows in-frame clones only, minus some. Here the sample spans about 100,000 clones, about 80% being singletons. What was sequenced was peripheral blood. This chain connects TRBV2 to TRBJ2-3; 15 nucleotides match TRBD2. The receptor's source is a man between 65 and 80 years old with acute or convalescent COVID-19. CDR3 amino acids: CASRGTSGGRTDTQYF. For the CDR3, the DNA is TGTGCCAGCAGAGGGACTAGCGGGGGGCGCACAGATACGCAGTATTTT.